These T cell receptor beta chains were read from a single sample in a study of blood T cell repertoires in COVID-19. Assay used: immunoSEQ multiplex PCR; TCRdb lists only in-frame clones, some missing. The sample yields 330,000 or so clones, approximately 90% seen once. Sample: peripheral blood. The receptors shown here come from a woman in her sixties with COVID-19, enrolled during active disease. CDR3s include the opening cysteine and the closing phenylalanine or tryptophan. The D gene is left open where the match is weak. Clone size is not always given. Where it is, it says once, few, many or a class for expanded clones.

TRBV7-9	.	TRBJ1-2	TRBD1	CASSPTGQPYGYTF
TRBV2	.	TRBJ2-2	TRBD1	CASSVKQGLTTGELFF
TRBV28	.	TRBJ1-3	.	CASVSWSSGNTIYF
TRBV10-1	once	TRBJ2-3	.	CASSETGYTDTQYF
TRBV28	.	TRBJ2-5	TRBD1	CASSFRDRFEETQYF
TRBV6-5	.	TRBJ1-4	TRBD1	CASSYAGGRGEKLFF
TRBV4-2	.	TRBJ2-1	TRBD2	CASSQEGGGHNEQFF
TRBV7-2	.	TRBJ1-3	TRBD1	CASSFSTGGGYTIYF
TRBV9	.	TRBJ2-1	TRBD2	CASSPYGGAFSHEQFF
TRBV6-5	.	TRBJ2-2	.	CASSPGTTNTGELFF
TRBV5-1	.	TRBJ2-1	TRBD2	CASTPGLAGGPSNEQFF
TRBV5-1	.	TRBJ2-7	TRBD1	CASSRGTEAYEQYF
TRBV10-2	.	TRBJ2-5	TRBD2	CASRDSGGETQYF
TRBV9	.	TRBJ2-5	.	CASSVGGGTIWETQYF
TRBV18	.	TRBJ1-6	.	CASSPSGSNSPLHF
TRBV6-1	.	TRBJ1-6	TRBD1	CASSESVTGGNSPLHF
TRBV19	.	TRBJ1-4	.	CASTRQALGGEKLFF
TRBV5-8	.	TRBJ2-7	.	CASSLGQSSYEQYF
TRBV19	.	TRBJ2-1	TRBD1	CASGSTRRTGVYNEQFF
TRBV19	.	TRBJ2-3	.	CASSLELVQMQYF
TRBV27	.	TRBJ2-1	TRBD1	CASSSWGQGRNNEQFF
TRBV6-1	.	TRBJ1-4	TRBD1	CASSAGTGATNEKLFF
TRBV5-5	.	TRBJ2-1	.	CASSFLRGHEQFF
TRBV10-3	.	TRBJ1-6	TRBD1	CAIGQGDYNSPLHF
TRBV7-8	.	TRBJ1-5	.	CASSSSGNQPQHF
TRBV7-9	.	TRBJ1-2	TRBD1	CASSLAGQGYGYTF
TRBV6-6	.	TRBJ2-7	.	CASRPPTGFNEQYF
TRBV7-3	.	TRBJ1-2	.	CASSLTPRSGYTF
TRBV7-9	.	TRBJ1-3	.	CASSFGISGNTIYF
TRBV30	.	TRBJ2-3	TRBD1	CAWSRGLNTDTQYF
TRBV27	.	TRBJ2-1	.	CASSLTAGENNEQFF
TRBV30	.	TRBJ1-1	.	CAWSRGTEAFF
TRBV7-3	.	TRBJ1-1	.	CASRKETNTEAFF
TRBV7-3	.	TRBJ2-7	TRBD1	CASSLGTGTGSYEQYF
TRBV13	.	TRBJ2-2	.	CASSPTGGGLNTGELFF
TRBV18	.	TRBJ2-2	TRBD1	CASSRQGRRGTGELFF
TRBV28	.	TRBJ1-5	.	CAAEQENQPQHF
TRBV11-2	.	TRBJ1-1	.	CASSLARNTEAFF
TRBV28	.	TRBJ1-6	.	CASSGDSPLHF
TRBV10-3	.	TRBJ2-3	.	CAIRASADTQYF
TRBV18	.	TRBJ1-1	.	CASSTTGSGTEAFF
TRBV6-1	.	TRBJ1-4	.	CASSEVTSSNEKLFF
TRBV28	.	TRBJ1-2	.	CASNSVGYGYTF
TRBV5-6	.	TRBJ1-4	TRBD1	CASSFRQGKEKLFF
TRBV20-1	.	TRBJ2-5	.	CSANRETQYF
TRBV3-1/TRBV3-2	.	TRBJ1-1	.	CASSYRGSANTEAFF
TRBV10-1	.	TRBJ2-3	TRBD2	CASSEVAGGLLTDTQYF
TRBV20-1	.	TRBJ1-1	.	CSATGNTEAFF
TRBV2	.	TRBJ1-2	TRBD1	CASTEDRIYGYTF